Listed below are T cell receptor beta chains from one sample, sequenced in a study of long-term antiretroviral therapy in people with HIV. The repertoire was sequenced with immunoSEQ multiplex PCR; TCRdb's copy has only in-frame clones and lacks some. Among about 33,000 clones listed, 90% to 97% were seen once. Sequenced material: unsorted PBMCs, taken roughly 6.4 years after starting antiretroviral therapy. These receptors all stem from a man between 25 and 39 years old with HIV. The CDR3 runs from the conserved cysteine through the conserved F or W. A D gene is named only where the DNA matches it firmly. Size is omitted from some rows. Given values are once, few, many or a class for expanded clones.

clone size: NA; V gene: TRBV4-3; J gene: TRBJ1-1; D gene: NA; CDR3 DNA: TGCGCCAGCAGCCAAGATATTATGTGGGAGAACACTGAAGCTTTCTTT; CDR3 protein: CASSQDIMWENTEAFF
clone size: NA; V gene: TRBV6-6; J gene: TRBJ1-4; D gene: NA; CDR3 DNA: TGTGCCAGCAGTTACCGGGGGGTTAATGAAAAACTGTTTTTT; CDR3 protein: CASSYRGVNEKLFF
clone size: NA; V gene: TRBV6-1; J gene: TRBJ2-1; D gene: TRBD1; CDR3 DNA: TGTGCCAGCAGGACAGGGGGCGATGAGCAGTTCTTC; CDR3 protein: CASRTGGDEQFF
clone size: NA; V gene: TRBV29-1; J gene: TRBJ1-2; D gene: NA; CDR3 DNA: TGCAGCGTTGAAGTAGGAGGGGATTATGGCTACACCTTC; CDR3 protein: CSVEVGGDYGYTF
clone size: NA; V gene: TRBV2; J gene: TRBJ1-5; D gene: NA; CDR3 DNA: TGTGCCAGCAGTTCTATGGGGGAGTCCAATCAGCCCCAGCATTTT; CDR3 protein: CASSSMGESNQPQHF
clone size: once; V gene: TRBV2; J gene: TRBJ1-1; D gene: NA; CDR3 DNA: TGTGCCAGCAGTGTTGGGCGGGGCACTGAAGCTTTCTTT; CDR3 protein: CASSVGRGTEAFF
clone size: NA; V gene: TRBV10-3; J gene: TRBJ1-1; D gene: TRBD1; CDR3 DNA: TGTGCCATCAGTGAGTTGGGAGGGGCCAGGGGGCGTAATACTGAAGCTTTCTTT; CDR3 protein: CAISELGGARGRNTEAFF
clone size: NA; V gene: TRBV10-3; J gene: TRBJ2-3; D gene: TRBD2; CDR3 DNA: TGTGCCTCCACCGGGGGACTAGCGGGCGACACAGATACGCAGTATTTT; CDR3 protein: CASTGGLAGDTDTQYF
clone size: NA; V gene: TRBV7-8; J gene: TRBJ2-3; D gene: NA; CDR3 DNA: TGTGCCAGCAGGAGACGGGAAGCCGCAGATACGCAGTATTTT; CDR3 protein: CASRRREAADTQYF
clone size: NA; V gene: TRBV2; J gene: TRBJ1-5; D gene: NA; CDR3 DNA: TGTGCCAGCGAGGGGGGGAATCAGCCCCAGCATTTT; CDR3 protein: CASEGGNQPQHF
clone size: NA; V gene: TRBV5-1; J gene: TRBJ1-6; D gene: TRBD1; CDR3 DNA: TGCGCCAGCGCCAGTGGGGGACAGTATAATTCACCCCTCCACTTT; CDR3 protein: CASASGGQYNSPLHF
clone size: NA; V gene: TRBV2; J gene: TRBJ2-2; D gene: NA; CDR3 DNA: TGTGCCAGCCGTGGGGGAGTGAACACCGGGGAGCTGTTTTTT; CDR3 protein: CASRGGVNTGELFF
clone size: NA; V gene: TRBV4-3; J gene: TRBJ2-7; D gene: TRBD2; CDR3 DNA: TGCGCCAGCAGTCCCAGCGGGGGCTCCTACGAGCAGTACTTC; CDR3 protein: CASSPSGGSYEQYF
clone size: NA; V gene: TRBV5-5; J gene: TRBJ1-6; D gene: TRBD1; CDR3 DNA: TGTGCCAGCAGCTTGGCCATAAACAGGGGATCACCCCTCCACTTT; CDR3 protein: CASSLAINRGSPLHF
clone size: NA; V gene: TRBV12-5; J gene: TRBJ2-3; D gene: TRBD2; CDR3 DNA: TGTGCTAGTGGTTTGGTAGGGGCCCTTTCCAGCGGGACTAGCACAGATACGCAGTATTTT; CDR3 protein: CASGLVGALSSGTSTDTQYF
clone size: NA; V gene: TRBV23-1; J gene: TRBJ2-2; D gene: NA; CDR3 DNA: TGCGCCAGTTTCGACAGGCAGGGCACCGGGGAGCTGTTTTTT; CDR3 protein: CASFDRQGTGELFF
clone size: NA; V gene: TRBV9; J gene: TRBJ1-4; D gene: NA; CDR3 DNA: TGTGCCAGCAGCGCCGCAGGAGGCCAGTTGGAAAAACTGTTTTTT; CDR3 protein: CASSAAGGQLEKLFF
clone size: NA; V gene: TRBV9; J gene: TRBJ2-7; D gene: NA; CDR3 DNA: TGTGCCAGCGCTAGCCCGGGCTACGAGCAGTACTTC; CDR3 protein: CASASPGYEQYF
clone size: NA; V gene: TRBV15; J gene: TRBJ2-7; D gene: TRBD2; CDR3 DNA: TGTGCCACCAGCAGGGCCGGTGGCGGGAGCTCCTACGAGCAGTACTTC; CDR3 protein: CATSRAGGGSSYEQYF
clone size: once; V gene: TRBV12-5; J gene: TRBJ1-4; D gene: TRBD1; CDR3 DNA: TGTGCTAGTGGAAGGGACAGCCTGGGTTCTGAAAAACTGTTTTTT; CDR3 protein: CASGRDSLGSEKLFF
clone size: NA; V gene: TRBV5-1; J gene: TRBJ2-3; D gene: TRBD2; CDR3 DNA: TGCGCCAGCAGCTTAGGGAGCGGGAGGACGAATACGCAGTATTTT; CDR3 protein: CASSLGSGRTNTQYF
clone size: NA; V gene: TRBV6-5; J gene: TRBJ1-1; D gene: NA; CDR3 DNA: TGTGCCAGCAGTCGGGGGGGGAACACTGAAGCTTTCTTT; CDR3 protein: CASSRGGNTEAFF
clone size: NA; V gene: TRBV5-8; J gene: TRBJ2-7; D gene: NA; CDR3 DNA: TGTGCCAGCAGCTTTGGTGGTGACGAGCAGTACTTC; CDR3 protein: CASSFGGDEQYF
clone size: NA; V gene: TRBV7-8; J gene: TRBJ2-7; D gene: NA; CDR3 DNA: TGTGCCAGCAGCCGTGGTGCAGCCTTCTACGAGCAGTACTTC; CDR3 protein: CASSRGAAFYEQYF
clone size: NA; V gene: TRBV7-9; J gene: TRBJ1-1; D gene: NA; CDR3 DNA: TGTGCCAGCCTTCGGAGGGCCCTTGGGTTGAACACTGAAGCTTTCTTT; CDR3 protein: CASLRRALGLNTEAFF
clone size: NA; V gene: TRBV5-5; J gene: TRBJ2-3; D gene: NA; CDR3 DNA: TGTGCCAGCAGTTCACAGAACCCGTTCACAGATACGCAGTATTTT; CDR3 protein: CASSSQNPFTDTQYF
clone size: NA; V gene: TRBV30; J gene: TRBJ1-1; D gene: NA; CDR3 DNA: TGTGCCTGGAGTGTAGGGCAGATTGAAGCTTTCTTT; CDR3 protein: CAWSVGQIEAFF
clone size: NA; V gene: TRBV19; J gene: TRBJ2-2; D gene: NA; CDR3 DNA: TGTGCCAGTAGCATCAAGATGACAGCTTACACCGGGGAGCTGTTTTTT; CDR3 protein: CASSIKMTAYTGELFF
clone size: NA; V gene: TRBV7-8; J gene: TRBJ2-5; D gene: NA; CDR3 DNA: TGTGCCAGCAGCGCTCCTCTGACAGTCCAAGAGACCCAGTACTTC; CDR3 protein: CASSAPLTVQETQYF
clone size: NA; V gene: TRBV9; J gene: TRBJ1-4; D gene: TRBD1; CDR3 DNA: TGTGCCAGCAGCGTGGCAGGGGGTACCGAAAAACTGTTTTTT; CDR3 protein: CASSVAGGTEKLFF
clone size: once; V gene: TRBV6-7; J gene: TRBJ1-5; D gene: TRBD1; CDR3 DNA: TGTGCCAGCAGTTACCCCAGACAGGGTGGCATTGTATGTCGGCAGCCCCAGCATTTT; CDR3 protein: CASSYPRQGGIVCRQPQHF
clone size: NA; V gene: TRBV18; J gene: TRBJ2-2; D gene: NA; CDR3 DNA: TGTGCCAGCTCACTCCTGGCCAGGGTAGAAACCGGGGAGCTGTTTTTT; CDR3 protein: CASSLLARVETGELFF
clone size: NA; V gene: TRBV5-6; J gene: TRBJ2-7; D gene: NA; CDR3 DNA: TGTGCCAGCAGCTTGGCTCCCCGGGGCCCGGAAGAGCAGTACTTC; CDR3 protein: CASSLAPRGPEEQYF
clone size: NA; V gene: TRBV7-7; J gene: TRBJ1-5; D gene: NA; CDR3 DNA: TGTGCCCGGCGGGCCGGGGGCAATCAGCCCCAGCATTTT; CDR3 protein: CARRAGGNQPQHF
clone size: NA; V gene: TRBV9; J gene: TRBJ2-7; D gene: TRBD1; CDR3 DNA: TGTGCCAGCAGCGTCGGAGGACAGGGGTACGAGCAGTACTTC; CDR3 protein: CASSVGGQGYEQYF
clone size: NA; V gene: TRBV7-9; J gene: TRBJ2-5; D gene: TRBD2; CDR3 DNA: TGTGCCAGCAGCTCCAGACTAGCGGGGCAAGAGACCCAGTACTTC; CDR3 protein: CASSSRLAGQETQYF
clone size: NA; V gene: TRBV10-3; J gene: TRBJ2-7; D gene: NA; CDR3 DNA: TGTGCCAGCAACCGGGACTCCATCTACGAGCAGTACTTC; CDR3 protein: CASNRDSIYEQYF
clone size: once; V gene: TRBV19; J gene: TRBJ1-1; D gene: TRBD1; CDR3 DNA: TGTGCCAGTAGTATGGCTCAGGGGGTCGCCTCTGAAGCTTTCTTT; CDR3 protein: CASSMAQGVASEAFF
clone size: NA; V gene: TRBV13; J gene: TRBJ2-1; D gene: TRBD2; CDR3 DNA: TGTGCCAGCAGCTTATCAGCGGGAGGCTATCGGAATGAGCAGTTCTTC; CDR3 protein: CASSLSAGGYRNEQFF
clone size: once; V gene: TRBV5-1; J gene: TRBJ2-7; D gene: TRBD2; CDR3 DNA: TGCGCCAGCAGCTACGGCCCTAGCGGGAGCTCCTGGGAGCAGTACTTC; CDR3 protein: CASSYGPSGSSWEQYF
clone size: NA; V gene: TRBV6-7; J gene: TRBJ1-5; D gene: NA; CDR3 DNA: TGTGCCAGCAGTTACTCGAAGGGGGGCGAATATAGCAATCAGCCCCAGCATTTT; CDR3 protein: CASSYSKGGEYSNQPQHF
clone size: NA; V gene: TRBV19; J gene: TRBJ1-2; D gene: NA; CDR3 DNA: TGTGCCAGTAGTATCTCGACAGGCTTCTATGGCTACACCTTC; CDR3 protein: CASSISTGFYGYTF
clone size: NA; V gene: TRBV5-3; J gene: TRBJ2-1; D gene: NA; CDR3 DNA: TGTGCCAGAAGCTTGGACTACCCCAATGAGCAGTTCTTC; CDR3 protein: CARSLDYPNEQFF
clone size: NA; V gene: TRBV2; J gene: TRBJ1-6; D gene: NA; CDR3 DNA: TGTGCCAGCAGCCCAAGGTCCCCTATTTCACCCCTCCACTTT; CDR3 protein: CASSPRSPISPLHF
clone size: NA; V gene: TRBV19; J gene: TRBJ1-2; D gene: NA; CDR3 DNA: TGTGCCAGTAGTATCCCCTTCCGGGATGTAACTGGCTACACCTTC; CDR3 protein: CASSIPFRDVTGYTF
clone size: once; V gene: TRBV5-6; J gene: TRBJ1-4; D gene: NA; CDR3 DNA: TGTGCCAGCAGCTTGAATTCTGGGGCAACTAATGAAAAACTGTTTTTT; CDR3 protein: CASSLNSGATNEKLFF
clone size: NA; V gene: TRBV7-2; J gene: TRBJ2-4; D gene: NA; CDR3 DNA: TGTGCCAGCAGCTTACCGGGGGCCCCCATTCAGTACTTC; CDR3 protein: CASSLPGAPIQYF
clone size: NA; V gene: TRBV29-1; J gene: TRBJ2-1; D gene: NA; CDR3 DNA: TGCAGCGTACACCTAGAAACAGCTTTCAATGAGCAGTTCTTC; CDR3 protein: CSVHLETAFNEQFF
clone size: NA; V gene: TRBV19; J gene: TRBJ2-3; D gene: NA; CDR3 DNA: TGTGCCAGTAGTATGGACGGAACATTCACAGATACGCAGTATTTT; CDR3 protein: CASSMDGTFTDTQYF
clone size: NA; V gene: TRBV27; J gene: TRBJ2-1; D gene: NA; CDR3 DNA: TGTGCCAGCGGGCTGGCGGAAGCGCTAAGGAATGAGCAGTTCTTC; CDR3 protein: CASGLAEALRNEQFF
clone size: NA; V gene: TRBV6-5; J gene: TRBJ2-7; D gene: TRBD1; CDR3 DNA: TGTGCCAGCAGAGAAACAGGGGGCAGCTCCTACGAGCAGTACTTC; CDR3 protein: CASRETGGSSYEQYF
clone size: NA; V gene: TRBV5-6; J gene: TRBJ2-6; D gene: NA; CDR3 DNA: TGTGCCAGCGGCTTCCCGAGCGGGGCCAACGTCCTGACTTTC; CDR3 protein: CASGFPSGANVLTF
clone size: NA; V gene: TRBV4-2; J gene: TRBJ2-1; D gene: TRBD2; CDR3 DNA: TGTGCCAGCAGCCAAGATCTGAGCGGGACCCGCAATGAGCAGTTCTTC; CDR3 protein: CASSQDLSGTRNEQFF
clone size: NA; V gene: TRBV10-3; J gene: TRBJ2-3; D gene: NA; CDR3 DNA: TGTGCCATCAGTGCCCGTGGGGAGGTTAACACAGATACGCAGTATTTT; CDR3 protein: CAISARGEVNTDTQYF
clone size: NA; V gene: TRBV9; J gene: TRBJ1-5; D gene: NA; CDR3 DNA: TGTGCCAGCAGCGTAGGTCCTGATAGCAATCAGCCCCAGCATTTT; CDR3 protein: CASSVGPDSNQPQHF
clone size: NA; V gene: TRBV29-1; J gene: TRBJ1-2; D gene: TRBD1; CDR3 DNA: TGCAGCGTGGAAACAGGGGAATTCACGGGTGGCTACACCTTC; CDR3 protein: CSVETGEFTGGYTF
clone size: NA; V gene: TRBV4-1; J gene: TRBJ2-7; D gene: TRBD1; CDR3 DNA: TGCGCCAGCAGCCAAGCCCGGGGACAGGGTACATACGAGCAGTACTTC; CDR3 protein: CASSQARGQGTYEQYF
clone size: once; V gene: TRBV20-1; J gene: TRBJ2-3; D gene: NA; CDR3 DNA: TGCAGTGCTAGTCAGACGGATACGCAGTATTTT; CDR3 protein: CSASQTDTQYF
clone size: NA; V gene: TRBV29-1; J gene: TRBJ1-1; D gene: NA; CDR3 DNA: TGCAGCGGTAAGCCGGGGGCGGACACTGAAGCTTTCTTT; CDR3 protein: CSGKPGADTEAFF
clone size: NA; V gene: TRBV2; J gene: TRBJ1-2; D gene: NA; CDR3 DNA: TGTGCCAGCAGCGGATTCGAAGGGTTCGGGTATGGCTACACCTTC; CDR3 protein: CASSGFEGFGYGYTF